Each of the 29 T cell receptor beta chains below was sequenced from the same sample in a study of blood T cell repertoires in COVID-19. The data were produced by immunoSEQ multiplex PCR, yet TCRdb's version contains in-frame clones alone and is incomplete. Among about 270,000 clones listed, roughly 93% were seen once. The material sequenced was PBMCs or T cells enriched from blood (not recorded which). The receptors were gathered from a woman in her thirties or forties with acute COVID-19.

The CDR3 here is CASSLAGRETQYF. The CDR3, as DNA: TGTGCCAGCAGCCTAGCGGGGAGGGAGACCCAGTACTTC. The chain combines TRBV14 with TRBJ2-5; 8 bases fit TRBD2. V lost 4 bases to trimming and J lost 5 bases; unmatched junction nucleotides: 3. Germline CDR1 and CDR2: SGHDN and FVKESK. There are 13 residues in the CDR3.

This rearrangement joins TRBV4-1 to TRBJ1-2; D is perhaps TRBD1 (5 bases). Germline V gives CDR1 MGHRA, CDR2 YSYEKL. Deletions cut 0 bases from V and 1 base from J, with 12 bases between. The CDR3 extends over 16 amino acids. In nucleotides, the CDR3 is TGCGCCAGCAGCCAAGATGACAGCTTAAGTAACTATGGCTACACCTTC. It is translated as CASSQDDSLSNYGYTF.

The chain joins TRBV25-1 to TRBJ1-3; 8 bases agree with TRBD1. With V trimmed by 5 bases and J by 4 bases, 4 bases remained unmatched. The CDR3 has 14 residues. Looked up from germline, CDR1 is MGHDK and CDR2 is SYGVNS. The CDR3 sequence is CASSLTGAGNTIYF. CDR3 DNA sequence: TGTGCCAGCAGTTTGACAGGGGCGGGAAACACCATATATTTT.

This clone was picked up one time. The gene calls are TRBV3-1 (or the pseudogene TRBV3-2) and TRBJ1-1, with D possibly matching TRBD1 (5 bases). From germline, CDR1 is LGHDT and CDR2 YNNKEL (reference sequence). The germline V and J ends were trimmed by 1 base and 6 bases, with 12 bases remaining between them. The CDR3 is made up of 14 amino acids. The DNA for the CDR3 is TGTGCCAGCAGCCAAGCCACAGGTCGTTCTGAAGCTTTCTTT. Residues: CASSQATGRSEAFF.

J is TRBJ2-1 and V is TRBV29-1, with 10 bases identical to TRBD1. The CDR3 has 15 amino acids. Germline CDR1 reads SQVTM; CDR2 reads ANQGSEA. Losses at the gene ends were 0 bases for V and 4 bases for J; bases not matched to a gene: 3. The CDR3 nucleotides are TGCAGCGTTGAAGAAGGACAGGGGGTTTACAATGAGCAGTTCTTC. The encoded protein is CSVEEGQGVYNEQFF.

The V and J genes are TRBV27 and TRBJ1-2, with 11 bases aligning to TRBD1. This CDR3 has 18 residues. The germline CDR1 and CDR2 sequences are MNHEY and SMNVEV (reference sequence). The V gene end was trimmed by 5 bases and the J gene end by 0 bases; junction bases not matched to a gene: 11. CDR3 residues: CASSPLGQGAPTNYGYTF. In DNA, the CDR3 is TGTGCCAGCAGTCCTCTCGGACAGGGGGCACCGACTAACTATGGCTACACCTTC.

As regards this clone: This CDR3 is also generated by other DNA sequences in the sample. The chain uses TRBV29-1 and TRBJ1-2; D uncertain. CDR3 length equals 11 residues. Trimming removed 4 bases from V and 2 bases from J, with 5 bases in between. Germline V gene sequence: CDR1 SQVTM, CDR2 ANQGSEA. In DNA form, the CDR3 reads TGCAGCGTTGGAGGAAACTATGGCTACACCTTC. Translation gives CSVGGNYGYTF.

This clone was found once. The CDR3, as DNA: TGTGCCAGCAGCCAAGGTCAGACTAGCGGGGGCTCGGGGCCAGATACGCAGTATTTT. Its translation: CASSQGQTSGGSGPDTQYF. The chain couples TRBV3-1 (or the pseudogene TRBV3-2) to TRBJ2-3; 12 bases agree with TRBD2. Trimming removed 1 base from V and 4 bases from J; junction bases left unmatched: 12. The CDR3 length is 19 residues. CDR1 LGHDT and CDR2 YNNKEL come from the germline V gene (reference sequence).

This rearrangement joins TRBV19 to TRBJ2-1; 11 nucleotides line up with TRBD2. This CDR3 contains 15 residues. Germline V gene data show CDR1 as LNHDA and CDR2 as SQIVND (reference sequence). The ends lost 5 bases at V and 8 bases at J; junction bases unmatched: 8. The CDR3 coding sequence is TGTGCCAGTAGTTCGGGACTAGCGGCAGGGGATGAGCAGTTCTTC. Translated, it gives CASSSGLAAGDEQFF.

The rearrangement uses TRBV19 and TRBJ2-2; the D gene is possibly TRBD2 (6 bases). V lost 4 bases to trimming and J lost 7 bases, with 19 bases between them. Germline CDR1 and CDR2: LNHDA and SQIVND (reference sequence). There are 16 residues in the CDR3. The CDR3 bases are TGTGCCAGTAGTACGGACGCGGGGAGTGCGGGCGGGGAGCTGTTTTTT. This codes for CASSTDAGSAGGELFF.

The chain combines TRBV18 with TRBJ1-1, with TRBD1 matching 8 bases. Looked up from germline, CDR1 is KGHSH and CDR2 is LQKENI. Trimming cost V 3 bases and J 1 base; bases outside gene matches: 4. The CDR3 runs to 15 residues. The CDR3 loop reads CASSPGQGKNTEAFF. The CDR3 DNA sequence: TGTGCCAGCTCACCTGGACAGGGCAAGAACACTGAAGCTTTCTTT.

The CDR3 coding sequence is TGTGCCAGCAGCACAGGGTCGTTACAGGGTTCCCCCCCCGCTTTCTTT. Its translation is CASSTGSLQGSPPAFF. The chain combines TRBV6-2 or TRBV6-3 with TRBJ1-1; tentative D call: TRBD1 (6 bases). There are 16 residues in the CDR3. V lost 6 bases to trimming and J lost 11 bases, with 28 bases between them. Looked up from germline, CDR1 is MNHEY and CDR2 is SVGEGT.

V and J are TRBV5-1 and TRBJ1-5; D call uncertain. CDR3 length: 15 amino acids. The V gene lost 0 bases and the J gene lost 6 bases, with 13 bases spanning the gap. CDR1 and CDR2 (germline): SGHRS, YFSETQ. CDR3 nucleotides: TGCGCCAGCAGCTTGGACGGGAAGTTAGGTCAGCCCCAGCATTTT. This translates into CASSLDGKLGQPQHF.

V usage is TRBV5-8 and J usage is TRBJ1-3; D ambiguous. Trimming pared 0 bases from V and 0 bases from J, leaving 13 bases between. CDR3 length: 17 amino acids. Per germline, CDR1 SGHTS and CDR2 YDEGEE. This CDR3 reads CASSLGQVLSSGNTIYF. In DNA, the CDR3 is TGTGCCAGCAGCTTGGGGCAGGTCCTGAGCTCTGGAAACACCATATATTTT.

The rearrangement links TRBV10-2 to TRBJ2-1; no clear D. Germline V CDR1 and CDR2: WSHSY, SAAADI. V was pared by 0 bases and J by 9 bases, with 6 bases between. The CDR3 is made up of 12 amino acids. Written as DNA, the CDR3 is TGCGCCAGCAGTGAGTCACCCGGTGAGCAGTTCTTC. Translated, it gives CASSESPGEQFF.

The chain is built from TRBV6-5 and TRBJ1-2; 9 nucleotides match TRBD1. CDR3 length: 12 amino acids. Germline CDR1 reads MNHEY; CDR2 reads SVGAGI. J was trimmed by 8 bases and V by 10 bases; bases with no gene match: 8. CDR3 in DNA: TGTGCCATCTTGGGACAGGGTGGCGGCTACACCTTC. Protein sequence: CAILGQGGGYTF.

This clone occurred once. This chain uses TRBV2 with TRBJ2-7; 9 nucleotides align to TRBD1. Germline values: CDR1 SNHLY, CDR2 FYNNEI. Germline trimming cut 4 bases from V and 5 bases from J; bases unmatched to any gene: 9. The length of the CDR3 is 15 residues. CDR3 in DNA: TGTGCCAGCAGTGGACTCCGGGACAGGGTTCACGAGCAGTACTTC. It is translated as CASSGLRDRVHEQYF.

This clone was detected once. V usage is TRBV4-1 and J usage is TRBJ1-5, with unresolved D. Between the trimmed V and J ends, which lost 1 base and 3 bases, there was a span of 13 bases. Germline V gene data show CDR1 as MGHRA and CDR2 as YSYEKL. CDR3 length: 16 residues. The CDR3: CASSQVVSQINQPQHF. In DNA, the CDR3 is TGCGCCAGCAGCCAAGTGGTTTCACAGATCAATCAGCCCCAGCATTTT.

The genes are TRBV11-3 and TRBJ2-7, with D perhaps matching TRBD2 (7 bases). V gave up 2 bases and J gave up 3 bases, with 14 bases separating them. This CDR3 contains 15 residues. Germline assignment: CDR1 SGHNT and CDR2 YENEEA. CDR3 sequence: CASSLMSRGGYEQYF. In nucleotides, the CDR3 is TGTGCCAGCAGCTTAATGTCTAGGGGGGGCTACGAGCAGTACTTC.

The V and J genes are TRBV7-9 and TRBJ2-1; 7 bases agree with TRBD2. The CDR3 is 12 amino acids. The ends lost 5 bases at V and 15 bases at J; junction bases unmatched: 10. Germline-derived CDR1 and CDR2 are SEHNR and FQNEAQ (reference sequence). Here the CDR3 DNA reads TGTGCCAGCAGCCCATGGGTCTGGGGGGGGTTCTTC. This encodes CASSPWVWGGFF. The variable domain in full, completed from reference TRBV7-9 and TRBJ2-1, reads DTGVSQNPRHKITKRGQNVTFRCDPISEHNRLYWYRQTLGQGPEFLTYFQNEAQLEKSRLLSDRFSAERPKGSFSTLEIQRTEQGDSAMYLCASSPWVWGGFFGPGTRLTVL.

The J gene is TRBJ2-7, the V gene TRBV10-3; possibly TRBD1 for D (5 bases). V lost 7 bases, J lost 5 bases, and 18 bases lay in between. The CDR3 has 14 amino acids. In germline, CDR1 is ENHRY, CDR2 SYGVKD. CDR3 nucleotides: TGTGCCATCACTTCAGAATACAGGACCCACGAGCAGTACTTC. This translates into CAITSEYRTHEQYF.

The chain has TRBV27 and TRBJ1-5, with D unresolved. The germline V and J ends were trimmed by 2 bases and 3 bases, with 11 bases remaining between them. Germline V CDR1 and CDR2: MNHEY, SMNVEV (reference sequence). The CDR3 totals 15 residues. The CDR3 region has the DNA TGTGCCAGCAGTTTAAAGCGGAGCTACAATCAGCCCCAGCATTTT. Protein product: CASSLKRSYNQPQHF.

This clone showed up just once. CDR3 loop: CASSLGDRHSSGANVLTF. In DNA, the CDR3 is TGTGCCAGCAGCTTAGGGGACAGGCATAGCTCTGGGGCCAACGTCCTGACTTTC. The chain couples TRBV7-9 to TRBJ2-6; TRBD1 matches at 8 bases. Trimming cost V 1 base and J 0 bases; bases outside gene matches: 5. CDR3 size: 18 residues. Per the germline V gene, CDR1 is SEHNR and CDR2 is FQNEAQ (reference sequence).

The rearrangement joins TRBV11-3 to TRBJ1-1; no firm D call. V was cut by 8 bases and J by 0 bases, with 10 bases left in between. The CDR3 runs to 13 residues. The germline gives CDR1 SGHNT, CDR2 YENEEA. CDR3 nucleotides: TGTGCCAGCCGGGGTGGCATGAACACTGAAGCTTTCTTT. Translating gives CASRGGMNTEAFF.

This clone was seen only once. This sequence joins TRBV28 and TRBJ1-5; D possibly corresponds to TRBD1 (5 bases). V was pared by 6 bases and J by 11 bases, with 14 bases between. Germline-derived CDR1 and CDR2 are MDHEN and SYDVKM. The CDR3 length is 12 residues. DNA of the CDR3: TGTGCCAGCAGGCAACCAGGGCTGGCCCAGCATTTT. It is translated as CASRQPGLAQHF.

CDR3 protein: CASSPGSWQTQYF. In DNA, the CDR3 is TGTGCCAGCAGCCCGGGGTCCTGGCAGACCCAGTACTTC. The rearrangement joins TRBV28 to TRBJ2-5; a possible D gene is TRBD2 (5 bases). The CDR3 is 13 amino acids. V was clipped by 6 bases and J by 6 bases, with 14 bases between them. Germline CDR1 reads MDHEN; CDR2 reads SYDVKM.

The CDR3 DNA reads as TGTGCCTGGAGTGTAATAACGGGGACCCAGTACTTC. Its protein product is CAWSVITGTQYF. V gene TRBV30 combines with J gene TRBJ2-5; D not resolved. The CDR3 spans 12 residues. V was shortened by 0 bases and J by 7 bases, with 9 bases between the two germline ends. Germline CDR1 is GTSNPN and CDR2 is SVGIG (reference sequence).

The V gene is TRBV6-2 or TRBV6-3, the J gene TRBJ1-4; TRBD1 matches at 8 bases. J lost 6 bases, V lost 2 bases, and 2 bases had no gene match. Germline assignment: CDR1 MNHEY and CDR2 SVGEGT. The CDR3 spans 14 residues. CDR3 in amino acids: CASSYGRGHEKLFF. In DNA, the CDR3 is TGTGCCAGCAGTTACGGCAGGGGGCATGAAAAACTGTTTTTT.

The chain has TRBV5-1 and TRBJ1-2; a weak D match, TRBD1 (6 bases). The CDR3 spans 14 residues. V shed 3 bases and J shed 3 bases, with 12 bases lying between them. Germline-derived CDR1 and CDR2 are SGHRS and YFSETQ. CDR3 nucleotide sequence: TGCGCCAGCAGCTCCGACAGGAGGCACTATGGCTACACCTTC. It encodes CASSSDRRHYGYTF.